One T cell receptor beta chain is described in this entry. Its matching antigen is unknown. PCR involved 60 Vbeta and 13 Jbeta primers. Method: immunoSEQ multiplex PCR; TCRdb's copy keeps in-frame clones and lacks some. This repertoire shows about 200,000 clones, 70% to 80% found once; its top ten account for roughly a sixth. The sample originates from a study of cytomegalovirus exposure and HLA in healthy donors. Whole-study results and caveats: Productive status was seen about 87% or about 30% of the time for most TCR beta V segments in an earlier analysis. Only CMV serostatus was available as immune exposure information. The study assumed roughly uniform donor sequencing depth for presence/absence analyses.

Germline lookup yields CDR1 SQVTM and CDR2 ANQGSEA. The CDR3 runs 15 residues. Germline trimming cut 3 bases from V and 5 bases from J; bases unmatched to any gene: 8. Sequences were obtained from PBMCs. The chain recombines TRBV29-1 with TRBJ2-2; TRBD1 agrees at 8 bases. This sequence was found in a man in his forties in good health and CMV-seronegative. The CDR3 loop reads CSVETTGAGTGELFF. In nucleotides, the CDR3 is TGCAGCGTTGAGACGACAGGGGCGGGGACCGGGGAGCTGTTTTTT.